This TCR beta chain was identified in a study of tumour-infiltrating T cells in Burkitt lymphoma. In this sample, this clone turned up a few times. The V and J ends lost 8 bases and 6 bases, in that order; junction bases with no gene match: 10. This CDR3 contains 15 residues. CDR1 is MNHNS and CDR2 is SASEGT in the germline V gene. The repertoire was sequenced with immunoSEQ multiplex PCR; TCRdb's copy has only in-frame clones and lacks some. The sample contains about 3,700 clones, 19% of which appear only once. The source of this sequence is a human donor with Burkitt lymphoma. Sequencing was carried out using tumor tissue. The rearrangement joins TRBV6-1 to TRBJ2-3, with 11 bases that match TRBD2. The CDR3 DNA reads as TGTGCCAGCTTGAAACTAGCGGGAGTTCTGGATACGCAGTATTTT. It yields the protein CASLKLAGVLDTQYF.